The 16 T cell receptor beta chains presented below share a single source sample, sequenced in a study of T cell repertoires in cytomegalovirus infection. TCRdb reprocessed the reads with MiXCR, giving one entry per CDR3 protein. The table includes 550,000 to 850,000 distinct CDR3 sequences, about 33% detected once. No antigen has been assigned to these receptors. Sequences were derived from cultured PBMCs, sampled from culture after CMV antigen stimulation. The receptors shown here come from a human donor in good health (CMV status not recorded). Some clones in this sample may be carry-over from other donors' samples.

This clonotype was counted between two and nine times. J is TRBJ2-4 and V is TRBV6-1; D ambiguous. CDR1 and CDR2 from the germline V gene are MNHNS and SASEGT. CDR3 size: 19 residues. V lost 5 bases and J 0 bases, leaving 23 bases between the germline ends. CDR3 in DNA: TGTGCCAGCAGTCGTGAGACCATGGGCGTCGGAGAAGCCAAAAACATTCAGTACTTC. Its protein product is CASSRETMGVGEAKNIQYF.

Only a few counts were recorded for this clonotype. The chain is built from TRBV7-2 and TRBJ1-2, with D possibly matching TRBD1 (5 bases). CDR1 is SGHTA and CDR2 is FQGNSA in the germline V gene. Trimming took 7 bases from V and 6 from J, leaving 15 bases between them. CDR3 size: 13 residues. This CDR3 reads CASTISRGHGYTF. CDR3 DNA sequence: TGTGCCAGCACCATTAGCCGGGGACATGGCTACACCTTC.

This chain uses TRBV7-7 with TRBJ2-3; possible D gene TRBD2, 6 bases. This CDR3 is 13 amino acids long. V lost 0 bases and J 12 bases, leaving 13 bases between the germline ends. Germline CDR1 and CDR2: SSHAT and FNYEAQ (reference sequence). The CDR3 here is CASSLAYSGPQYF. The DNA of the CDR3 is TGTGCCAGCAGCTTAGCCTATAGCGGACCACAGTATTTT.

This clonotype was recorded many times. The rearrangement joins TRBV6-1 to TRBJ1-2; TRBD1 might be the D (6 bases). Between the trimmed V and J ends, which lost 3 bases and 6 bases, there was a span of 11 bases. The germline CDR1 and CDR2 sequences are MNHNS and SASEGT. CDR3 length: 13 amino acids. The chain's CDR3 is CASSEWRGNGYTF. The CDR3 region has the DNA TGTGCCAGCAGTGAGTGGAGGGGGAATGGCTACACCTTC.

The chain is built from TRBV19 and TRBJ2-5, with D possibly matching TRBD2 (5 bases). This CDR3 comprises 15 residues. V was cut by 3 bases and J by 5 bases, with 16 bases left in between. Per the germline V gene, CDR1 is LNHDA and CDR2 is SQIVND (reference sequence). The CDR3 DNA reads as TGTGCCAGTAGTATTTCGGGGATCGCTACGGAGACCCAGTACTTC. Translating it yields CASSISGIATETQYF.

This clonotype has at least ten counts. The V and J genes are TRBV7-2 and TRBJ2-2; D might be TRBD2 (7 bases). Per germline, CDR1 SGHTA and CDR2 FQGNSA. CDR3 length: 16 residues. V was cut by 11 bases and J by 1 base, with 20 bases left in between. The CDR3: CAARGGPKLNTGELFF. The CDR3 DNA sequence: TGTGCCGCGAGGGGGGGGCCAAAACTGAACACCGGGGAGCTGTTTTTT.

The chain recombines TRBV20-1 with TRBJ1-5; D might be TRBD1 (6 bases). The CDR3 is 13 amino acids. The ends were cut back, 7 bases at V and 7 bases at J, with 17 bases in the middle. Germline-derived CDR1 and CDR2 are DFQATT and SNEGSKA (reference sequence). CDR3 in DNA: TGCAGTGGGACCGGGGGCTCGGGGCAGCCCCAGCATTTT. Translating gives CSGTGGSGQPQHF.

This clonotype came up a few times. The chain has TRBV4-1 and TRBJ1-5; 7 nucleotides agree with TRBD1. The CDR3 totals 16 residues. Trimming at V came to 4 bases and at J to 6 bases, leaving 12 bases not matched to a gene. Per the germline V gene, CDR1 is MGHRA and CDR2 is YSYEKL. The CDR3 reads CASSPKGEGGVQPQHF. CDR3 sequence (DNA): TGCGCCAGCAGCCCCAAGGGTGAAGGGGGCGTTCAGCCCCAGCATTTT.

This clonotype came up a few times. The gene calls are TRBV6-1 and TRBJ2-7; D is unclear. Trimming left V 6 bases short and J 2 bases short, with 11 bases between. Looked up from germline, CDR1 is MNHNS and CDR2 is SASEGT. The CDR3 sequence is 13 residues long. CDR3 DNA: TGTGCCAGCAGAAGGACGATCACCTACGAGCAGTACTTC. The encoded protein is CASRRTITYEQYF.

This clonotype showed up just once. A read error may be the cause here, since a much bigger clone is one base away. The CDR3: CASSLHLGTKAFF. The CDR3 coding sequence is TGTGCCAGCAGCCTTCATCTAGGCACTAAAGCTTTCTTT. The chain carries TRBV12-3 or TRBV12-4 and TRBJ1-1; D ambiguous. CDR3 length equals 13 residues.

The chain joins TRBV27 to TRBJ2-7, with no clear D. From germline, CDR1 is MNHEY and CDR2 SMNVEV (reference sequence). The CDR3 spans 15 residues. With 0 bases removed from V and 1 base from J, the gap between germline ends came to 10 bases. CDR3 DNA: TGTGCCAGCAGTTTATCGGAACGGTTATCCTACGAGCAGTACTTC. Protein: CASSLSERLSYEQYF.

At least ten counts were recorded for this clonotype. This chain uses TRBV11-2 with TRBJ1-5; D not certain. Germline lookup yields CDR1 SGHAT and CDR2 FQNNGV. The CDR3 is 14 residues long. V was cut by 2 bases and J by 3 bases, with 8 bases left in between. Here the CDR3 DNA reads TGTGCCAGCAGCTTATCAGGCGCCAATCAGCCCCAGCATTTT. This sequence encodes CASSLSGANQPQHF.

The CDR3: CASSNSRIAGWADTQYF. The CDR3 DNA follows: TGTGCCAGCAGCAATAGCAGAATAGCGGGATGGGCAGATACGCAGTATTTT. J is TRBJ2-3 and V is TRBV7-2; TRBD2 agrees at 8 bases. Germline CDR1 and CDR2: SGHTA and FQGNSA. This CDR3 has 17 residues. Trimming removed 5 bases from V and 4 bases from J; junction bases left unmatched: 14. The entire variable domain, with the rest obtained from reference TRBV7-2 and TRBJ2-3, is as follows: GAGVSQSPSNKVTEKGKDVELRCDPISGHTALYWYRQSLGQGLEFLIYFQGNSAPDKSGLPSDRFSAERTGGSVSTLTIQRTQQEDSAVYLCASSNSRIAGWADTQYFGPGTRLTVL.

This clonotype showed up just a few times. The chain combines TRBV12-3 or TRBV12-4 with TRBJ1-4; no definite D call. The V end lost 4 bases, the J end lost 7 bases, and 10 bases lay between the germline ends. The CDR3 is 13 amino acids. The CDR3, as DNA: TGTGCCAGCAGTTCCCCCCCTGGTGAAAAACTGTTTTTT. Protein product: CASSSPPGEKLFF.

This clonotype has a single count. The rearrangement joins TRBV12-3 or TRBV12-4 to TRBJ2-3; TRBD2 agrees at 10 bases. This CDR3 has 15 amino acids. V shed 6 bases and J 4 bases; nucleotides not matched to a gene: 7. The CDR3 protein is CASRTLAGVSDTQYF. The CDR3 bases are TGTGCCAGCAGAACTCTAGCGGGAGTTTCAGATACGCAGTATTTT.

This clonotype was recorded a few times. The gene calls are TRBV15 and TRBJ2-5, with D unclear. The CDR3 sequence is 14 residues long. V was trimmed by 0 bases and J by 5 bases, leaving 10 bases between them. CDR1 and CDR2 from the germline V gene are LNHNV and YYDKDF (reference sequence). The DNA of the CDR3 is TGTGCCACCAGCAGAGATGTAGCCTCGGAGACCCAGTACTTC. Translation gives CATSRDVASETQYF.